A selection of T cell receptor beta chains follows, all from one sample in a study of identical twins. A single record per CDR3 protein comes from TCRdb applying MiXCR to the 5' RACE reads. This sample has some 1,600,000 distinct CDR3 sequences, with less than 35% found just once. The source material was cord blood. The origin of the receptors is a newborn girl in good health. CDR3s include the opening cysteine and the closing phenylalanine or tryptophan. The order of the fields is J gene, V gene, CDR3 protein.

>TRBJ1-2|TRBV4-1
CASSQQGGYGYTF
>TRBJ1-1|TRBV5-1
CASSPWGGMNTEAFF
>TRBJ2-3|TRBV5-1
CASSLHTGPTDTQYF
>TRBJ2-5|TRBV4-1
CASSWGSQETQYF
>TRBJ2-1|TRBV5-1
CASSATQGNYGDEQFF
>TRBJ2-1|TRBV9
CASSVDGLVDNEQFF
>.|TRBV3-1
CASSQEGLAVTHEQYF
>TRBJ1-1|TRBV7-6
CASSSHTGGTEAFF
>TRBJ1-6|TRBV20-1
CSARLRLRTGYSPLHF
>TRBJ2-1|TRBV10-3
CAISDLNEQFF
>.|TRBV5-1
CASSFWQARNEQYF
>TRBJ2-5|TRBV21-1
CASSKTGLQETQYF
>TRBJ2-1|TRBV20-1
CSARNSGRNYNEQFF
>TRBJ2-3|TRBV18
CAGSPGLAGPDTQYF
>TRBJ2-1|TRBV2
CASSPGGQGMDEQFF
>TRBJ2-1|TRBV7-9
CASSLYSYHEQFF
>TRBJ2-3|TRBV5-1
CASSQTGGQEDTQYF
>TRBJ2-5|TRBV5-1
CASSLVGGGANNEQYF
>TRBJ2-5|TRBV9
CASSDGVNGRAAYNEQYF
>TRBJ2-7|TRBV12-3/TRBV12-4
CASSIQRDSYEQYF
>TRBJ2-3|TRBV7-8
CASSSISRGTDTQYF
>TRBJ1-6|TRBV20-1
CSASGGGNSPLHF
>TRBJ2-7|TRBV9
CACNYGRGEQYF
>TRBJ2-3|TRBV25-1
CASSPTWLAGVDTQYF
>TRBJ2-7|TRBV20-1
CSAGQGNAYEQYF
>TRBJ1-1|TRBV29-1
CSAYRGIQNTEAFF
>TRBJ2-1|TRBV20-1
CSAREFSDEQFF
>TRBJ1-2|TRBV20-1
CSARSGQGTYGYTF
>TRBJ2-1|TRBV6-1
CASSEGSGPSYNEQFF
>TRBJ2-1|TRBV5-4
CASSISGSLNEQFF
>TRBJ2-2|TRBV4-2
CASSHDRGNRELFF
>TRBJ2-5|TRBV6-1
CASMKTGLVKTQYF
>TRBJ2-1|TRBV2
CAGSATLGNEQFF
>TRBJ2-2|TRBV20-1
CSARDWGAGTSLTGELFF
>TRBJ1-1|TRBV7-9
CASSSSTVEAFF
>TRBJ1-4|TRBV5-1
CASSLEGKGNEKLFF
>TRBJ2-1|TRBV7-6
CASSPLAGGKSSYNEQFF
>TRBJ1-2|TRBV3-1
CASSQGPPYGYTF
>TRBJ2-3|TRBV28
CASRRGLAGRGSTDTQYF
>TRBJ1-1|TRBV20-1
CSARRQGNTEAFF
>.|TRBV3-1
CASSQDSGRRSYNEQYF
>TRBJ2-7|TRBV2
CASRTTSGGPYEQYF
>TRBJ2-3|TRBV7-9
CASSRGQTRADTQYF
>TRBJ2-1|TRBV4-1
CAGTSGRANEQFF
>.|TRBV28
CASSAGQGVGEQYF
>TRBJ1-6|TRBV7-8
CASSLEVGGSPLHF
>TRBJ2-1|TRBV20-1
CSAPGTGNNEQFF
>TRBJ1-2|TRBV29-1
CSVGGTGGGYTF
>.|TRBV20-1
CSAPSLYEQYF
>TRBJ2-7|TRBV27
CASSPISPPRFYEQYF
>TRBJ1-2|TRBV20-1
CSATRFSTF
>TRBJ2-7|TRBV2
CASSEVGESYEQYF
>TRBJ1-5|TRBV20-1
CSAGGGQGGHHSNQPQHF
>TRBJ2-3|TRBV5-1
CASSVGVPDTQYF
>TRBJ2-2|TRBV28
CASSLTPNRNTGELFF
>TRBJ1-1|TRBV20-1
CSAHRGSMNTEAFF
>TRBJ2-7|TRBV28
CASSTLTGGAWYEQYF
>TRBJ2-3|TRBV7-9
CASSPQTSAPRYF
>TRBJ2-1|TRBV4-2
CASSPRRSGPYNEQFF